This entry is about one TCR beta chain. The antigen is undetermined. It was with 60 Vbeta and 13 Jbeta primers that the PCR ran. TCRdb's table, derived via immunoSEQ multiplex PCR, lists solely in-frame clones and lacks some. Counted here are approximately 240,000 clones, 82% occurring once; the ten biggest clones make up around 5%. The sample belongs to a study of cytomegalovirus exposure and HLA in healthy donors. Broader study findings: It emerged from a later analysis that several of the most significant clusters appeared to be linked to common viral pathogens. According to reports, the classifier identified cytomegalovirus status with high specificity and sensitivity. A later look showed TCR association rates differing by HLA locus, highest for DRB1 and lowest for HLA-C.

The CDR3 is 14 amino acids. Germline CDR1 LGHNT, CDR2 FRNRAP. V gave up 3 bases and J gave up 3 bases; unmatched junction bases: 2. The receptor's source is a woman aged 40-49 years in good health and CMV-seropositive. The chain combines TRBV12-5 with TRBJ2-7, with 10 bases aligning to TRBD1. Sample: PBMCs. CDR3 loop: CASGFDRGLYEQYF. The CDR3 nucleotides are TGTGCTAGTGGTTTCGACAGGGGGCTCTACGAGCAGTACTTC.